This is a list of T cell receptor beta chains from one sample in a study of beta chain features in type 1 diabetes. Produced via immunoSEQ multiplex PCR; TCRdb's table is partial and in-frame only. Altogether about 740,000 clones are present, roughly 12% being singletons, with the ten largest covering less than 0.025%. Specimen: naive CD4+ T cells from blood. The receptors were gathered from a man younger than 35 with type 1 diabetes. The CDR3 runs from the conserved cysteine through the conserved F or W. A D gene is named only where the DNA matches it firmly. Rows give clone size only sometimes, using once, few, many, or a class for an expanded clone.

CDR3aa: CASSLAGENTEAFF; CDR3nt: TGCGCCAGCAGCTTGGCCGGGGAAAACACTGAAGCTTTCTTT; d_gene: .; abundance: few; len: 14; j_gene: TRBJ1-1; v_gene: TRBV5-1
CDR3aa: CASSLEPGDNSPLHF; CDR3nt: TGCGCCAGCAGCTTGGAGCCAGGGGATAATTCACCCCTCCACTTT; d_gene: .; abundance: .; len: 15; j_gene: TRBJ1-6; v_gene: TRBV5-1
CDR3aa: CASSELPGGEQFF; CDR3nt: TGTGCCAGCAGTGAACTTCCGGGGGGCGAGCAGTTCTTC; d_gene: .; abundance: .; len: 13; j_gene: TRBJ2-1; v_gene: TRBV6-4
CDR3aa: CASSSYEDSYNEQFF; CDR3nt: TGTGCCAGCAGCTCATATGAGGATTCCTACAATGAGCAGTTCTTC; d_gene: .; abundance: many; len: 15; j_gene: TRBJ2-1; v_gene: TRBV7-9
CDR3aa: CASSLVDEQYF; CDR3nt: TGCGCCAGCAGCCTAGTCGACGAGCAGTACTTC; d_gene: .; abundance: few; len: 11; j_gene: TRBJ2-7; v_gene: TRBV5-1
CDR3aa: CSVARGLAGGEQYF; CDR3nt: TGCAGCGTTGCGAGGGGACTAGCGGGAGGCGAGCAGTACTTC; d_gene: TRBD2; abundance: .; len: 14; j_gene: TRBJ2-7; v_gene: TRBV29-1
CDR3aa: CASSPRDGYYGYTF; CDR3nt: TGTGCCAGCAGTCCCAGGGACGGCTACTATGGCTACACCTTC; d_gene: .; abundance: few; len: 14; j_gene: TRBJ1-2; v_gene: TRBV27
CDR3aa: CAWNRVRDEQYF; CDR3nt: TGTGCCTGGAATAGGGTGAGGGACGAGCAGTACTTC; d_gene: .; abundance: few; len: 12; j_gene: TRBJ2-7; v_gene: TRBV30
CDR3aa: CASRVGQGETQYF; CDR3nt: TGTGCCAGCCGGGTGGGACAGGGTGAGACCCAGTACTTC; d_gene: TRBD1; abundance: few; len: 13; j_gene: TRBJ2-5; v_gene: TRBV2
CDR3aa: CASSPRVAGGPGNEQFF; CDR3nt: TGTGCCAGCAGCCCCCGGGTAGCGGGGGGGCCGGGGAATGAGCAGTTCTTC; d_gene: TRBD2; abundance: few; len: 17; j_gene: TRBJ2-1; v_gene: TRBV7-2
CDR3aa: CASSLGDRVNTEAFF; CDR3nt: TGCGCCAGCAGCTTGGGGGACAGGGTGAACACTGAAGCTTTCTTT; d_gene: TRBD1; abundance: few; len: 15; j_gene: TRBJ1-1; v_gene: TRBV5-1
CDR3aa: CATSSRWWSGVGDTQYF; CDR3nt: TGTGCCACCAGCAGCCGCTGGTGGTCAGGGGTCGGAGATACGCAGTATTTT; d_gene: .; abundance: .; len: 17; j_gene: TRBJ2-3; v_gene: TRBV15
CDR3aa: CASSQTGVPYGYTF; CDR3nt: TGCGCCAGCAGCCAAACAGGGGTGCCCTATGGCTACACCTTC; d_gene: TRBD1; abundance: few; len: 14; j_gene: TRBJ1-2; v_gene: TRBV4-1
CDR3aa: CASGLTGISSYEQYF; CDR3nt: TGTGCCAGCGGCCTAACAGGGATCAGCTCCTACGAGCAGTACTTC; d_gene: .; abundance: .; len: 15; j_gene: TRBJ2-7; v_gene: TRBV6-1
CDR3aa: CASSPMDREGQPQHF; CDR3nt: TGCGCCAGCAGCCCTATGGACAGGGAAGGTCAGCCCCAGCATTTT; d_gene: TRBD1; abundance: few; len: 15; j_gene: TRBJ1-5; v_gene: TRBV4-1
CDR3aa: CAWSGAPGTGYGYTF; CDR3nt: TGTGCCTGGAGTGGAGCCCCAGGGACAGGGTATGGCTACACCTTC; d_gene: TRBD1; abundance: .; len: 15; j_gene: TRBJ1-2; v_gene: TRBV30
CDR3aa: CASSYGHFDQPQHF; CDR3nt: TGTGCCAGCAGCTATGGACATTTCGATCAGCCCCAGCATTTT; d_gene: .; abundance: few; len: 14; j_gene: TRBJ1-5; v_gene: TRBV7-9
CDR3aa: CASSLESGRPNYGYTF; CDR3nt: TGTGCCAGCAGCTTAGAGTCAGGACGGCCTAACTATGGCTACACCTTC; d_gene: .; abundance: .; len: 16; j_gene: TRBJ1-2; v_gene: TRBV7-2
CDR3aa: CASRGTGANVLTF; CDR3nt: TGTGCCAGCAGAGGAACTGGGGCCAACGTCCTGACTTTC; d_gene: .; abundance: .; len: 13; j_gene: TRBJ2-6; v_gene: TRBV28
CDR3aa: CASSLQGVGVDEQYF; CDR3nt: TGTGCCAGCAGTTTACAGGGAGTTGGAGTAGACGAGCAGTACTTC; d_gene: .; abundance: .; len: 15; j_gene: TRBJ2-7; v_gene: TRBV6-1
CDR3aa: CASSYSGEGTYGYTF; CDR3nt: TGTGCCAGCAGTTACTCAGGGGAAGGGACCTATGGCTACACCTTC; d_gene: .; abundance: few; len: 15; j_gene: TRBJ1-2; v_gene: TRBV6-5
CDR3aa: CASRESGTQYF; CDR3nt: TGTGCCAGCAGGGAGTCCGGTACGCAGTATTTT; d_gene: .; abundance: .; len: 11; j_gene: TRBJ2-3; v_gene: TRBV6-5
CDR3aa: CSVVGVAGGRDTQYF; CDR3nt: TGCAGCGTTGTGGGAGTAGCGGGGGGGCGAGATACGCAGTATTTT; d_gene: TRBD2; abundance: few; len: 15; j_gene: TRBJ2-3; v_gene: TRBV29-1
CDR3aa: CAWGIGETQYF; CDR3nt: TGTGCCTGGGGAATAGGGGAGACCCAGTACTTC; d_gene: .; abundance: many; len: 11; j_gene: TRBJ2-5; v_gene: TRBV30
CDR3aa: CSAMGDRVQIDQPQHF; CDR3nt: TGCAGCGCGATGGGGGACAGGGTTCAAATTGATCAGCCCCAGCATTTT; d_gene: TRBD1; abundance: few; len: 16; j_gene: TRBJ1-5; v_gene: TRBV29-1
CDR3aa: CASSLEAGANNEQFF; CDR3nt: TGTGCCAGCAGCTTGGAGGCAGGGGCAAACAATGAGCAGTTCTTC; d_gene: .; abundance: .; len: 15; j_gene: TRBJ2-1; v_gene: TRBV5-4
CDR3aa: CSVAPRLNYGYTF; CDR3nt: TGCAGCGTTGCTCCACGTTTAAACTATGGCTACACCTTC; d_gene: .; abundance: .; len: 13; j_gene: TRBJ1-2; v_gene: TRBV29-1
CDR3aa: CASSLPANTEAFF; CDR3nt: TGTGCCAGCAGCTTGCCAGCGAACACTGAAGCTTTCTTT; d_gene: .; abundance: few; len: 13; j_gene: TRBJ1-1; v_gene: TRBV5-6
CDR3aa: CASSQPLAKNIQYF; CDR3nt: TGCGCCAGCAGCCAACCCCTCGCCAAAAACATTCAGTACTTC; d_gene: .; abundance: .; len: 14; j_gene: TRBJ2-4; v_gene: TRBV4-1
CDR3aa: CASSLALVQGTEAFF; CDR3nt: TGTGCCAGCAGCTTAGCACTGGTACAGGGCACTGAAGCTTTCTTT; d_gene: .; abundance: .; len: 15; j_gene: TRBJ1-1; v_gene: TRBV7-9
CDR3aa: CSARSTGGYTF; CDR3nt: TGCAGTGCTAGATCGACGGGTGGCTACACCTTC; d_gene: .; abundance: .; len: 11; j_gene: TRBJ1-2; v_gene: TRBV20-1
CDR3aa: CASSTPVQGDYTF; CDR3nt: TGTGCCAGCAGCACCCCCGTCCAGGGTGACTACACCTTC; d_gene: .; abundance: .; len: 13; j_gene: TRBJ1-2; v_gene: TRBV9
CDR3aa: CASSELVETEAFF; CDR3nt: TGTGCCAGCAGTGAACTGGTTGAGACTGAAGCTTTCTTT; d_gene: .; abundance: .; len: 13; j_gene: TRBJ1-1; v_gene: TRBV2
CDR3aa: CAISESEDYGYTF; CDR3nt: TGTGCCATCAGTGAGTCGGAGGACTATGGCTACACCTTC; d_gene: .; abundance: few; len: 13; j_gene: TRBJ1-2; v_gene: TRBV10-3
CDR3aa: CASSLELAGGKDTQYF; CDR3nt: TGTGCCAGCAGCTTAGAGCTAGCGGGGGGGAAAGATACGCAGTATTTT; d_gene: TRBD2; abundance: few; len: 16; j_gene: TRBJ2-3; v_gene: TRBV7-2
CDR3aa: CASSPRTGSGETQYF; CDR3nt: TGCGCCAGCAGCCCGCGGACAGGGTCGGGCGAGACCCAGTACTTC; d_gene: TRBD1; abundance: .; len: 15; j_gene: TRBJ2-5; v_gene: TRBV5-1
CDR3aa: CASSLGWTGGYEQYF; CDR3nt: TGTGCCAGCAGCTTAGGGTGGACAGGGGGCTACGAGCAGTACTTC; d_gene: TRBD1; abundance: few; len: 15; j_gene: TRBJ2-7; v_gene: TRBV7-9
CDR3aa: CASSPRTGGGYTF; CDR3nt: TGTGCCAGCAGCCCGAGGACTGGAGGAGGCTACACCTTC; d_gene: .; abundance: few; len: 13; j_gene: TRBJ1-2; v_gene: TRBV14
CDR3aa: CACGFSDQPQHF; CDR3nt: TGTGCCTGCGGGTTCTCGGATCAGCCCCAGCATTTT; d_gene: .; abundance: .; len: 12; j_gene: TRBJ1-5; v_gene: TRBV30
CDR3aa: CASSKVLRGPFFTDTQYF; CDR3nt: TGTGCCAGCAGCAAAGTCCTGCGGGGACCGTTTTTCACAGATACGCAGTATTTT; d_gene: .; abundance: .; len: 18; j_gene: TRBJ2-3; v_gene: TRBV21-1